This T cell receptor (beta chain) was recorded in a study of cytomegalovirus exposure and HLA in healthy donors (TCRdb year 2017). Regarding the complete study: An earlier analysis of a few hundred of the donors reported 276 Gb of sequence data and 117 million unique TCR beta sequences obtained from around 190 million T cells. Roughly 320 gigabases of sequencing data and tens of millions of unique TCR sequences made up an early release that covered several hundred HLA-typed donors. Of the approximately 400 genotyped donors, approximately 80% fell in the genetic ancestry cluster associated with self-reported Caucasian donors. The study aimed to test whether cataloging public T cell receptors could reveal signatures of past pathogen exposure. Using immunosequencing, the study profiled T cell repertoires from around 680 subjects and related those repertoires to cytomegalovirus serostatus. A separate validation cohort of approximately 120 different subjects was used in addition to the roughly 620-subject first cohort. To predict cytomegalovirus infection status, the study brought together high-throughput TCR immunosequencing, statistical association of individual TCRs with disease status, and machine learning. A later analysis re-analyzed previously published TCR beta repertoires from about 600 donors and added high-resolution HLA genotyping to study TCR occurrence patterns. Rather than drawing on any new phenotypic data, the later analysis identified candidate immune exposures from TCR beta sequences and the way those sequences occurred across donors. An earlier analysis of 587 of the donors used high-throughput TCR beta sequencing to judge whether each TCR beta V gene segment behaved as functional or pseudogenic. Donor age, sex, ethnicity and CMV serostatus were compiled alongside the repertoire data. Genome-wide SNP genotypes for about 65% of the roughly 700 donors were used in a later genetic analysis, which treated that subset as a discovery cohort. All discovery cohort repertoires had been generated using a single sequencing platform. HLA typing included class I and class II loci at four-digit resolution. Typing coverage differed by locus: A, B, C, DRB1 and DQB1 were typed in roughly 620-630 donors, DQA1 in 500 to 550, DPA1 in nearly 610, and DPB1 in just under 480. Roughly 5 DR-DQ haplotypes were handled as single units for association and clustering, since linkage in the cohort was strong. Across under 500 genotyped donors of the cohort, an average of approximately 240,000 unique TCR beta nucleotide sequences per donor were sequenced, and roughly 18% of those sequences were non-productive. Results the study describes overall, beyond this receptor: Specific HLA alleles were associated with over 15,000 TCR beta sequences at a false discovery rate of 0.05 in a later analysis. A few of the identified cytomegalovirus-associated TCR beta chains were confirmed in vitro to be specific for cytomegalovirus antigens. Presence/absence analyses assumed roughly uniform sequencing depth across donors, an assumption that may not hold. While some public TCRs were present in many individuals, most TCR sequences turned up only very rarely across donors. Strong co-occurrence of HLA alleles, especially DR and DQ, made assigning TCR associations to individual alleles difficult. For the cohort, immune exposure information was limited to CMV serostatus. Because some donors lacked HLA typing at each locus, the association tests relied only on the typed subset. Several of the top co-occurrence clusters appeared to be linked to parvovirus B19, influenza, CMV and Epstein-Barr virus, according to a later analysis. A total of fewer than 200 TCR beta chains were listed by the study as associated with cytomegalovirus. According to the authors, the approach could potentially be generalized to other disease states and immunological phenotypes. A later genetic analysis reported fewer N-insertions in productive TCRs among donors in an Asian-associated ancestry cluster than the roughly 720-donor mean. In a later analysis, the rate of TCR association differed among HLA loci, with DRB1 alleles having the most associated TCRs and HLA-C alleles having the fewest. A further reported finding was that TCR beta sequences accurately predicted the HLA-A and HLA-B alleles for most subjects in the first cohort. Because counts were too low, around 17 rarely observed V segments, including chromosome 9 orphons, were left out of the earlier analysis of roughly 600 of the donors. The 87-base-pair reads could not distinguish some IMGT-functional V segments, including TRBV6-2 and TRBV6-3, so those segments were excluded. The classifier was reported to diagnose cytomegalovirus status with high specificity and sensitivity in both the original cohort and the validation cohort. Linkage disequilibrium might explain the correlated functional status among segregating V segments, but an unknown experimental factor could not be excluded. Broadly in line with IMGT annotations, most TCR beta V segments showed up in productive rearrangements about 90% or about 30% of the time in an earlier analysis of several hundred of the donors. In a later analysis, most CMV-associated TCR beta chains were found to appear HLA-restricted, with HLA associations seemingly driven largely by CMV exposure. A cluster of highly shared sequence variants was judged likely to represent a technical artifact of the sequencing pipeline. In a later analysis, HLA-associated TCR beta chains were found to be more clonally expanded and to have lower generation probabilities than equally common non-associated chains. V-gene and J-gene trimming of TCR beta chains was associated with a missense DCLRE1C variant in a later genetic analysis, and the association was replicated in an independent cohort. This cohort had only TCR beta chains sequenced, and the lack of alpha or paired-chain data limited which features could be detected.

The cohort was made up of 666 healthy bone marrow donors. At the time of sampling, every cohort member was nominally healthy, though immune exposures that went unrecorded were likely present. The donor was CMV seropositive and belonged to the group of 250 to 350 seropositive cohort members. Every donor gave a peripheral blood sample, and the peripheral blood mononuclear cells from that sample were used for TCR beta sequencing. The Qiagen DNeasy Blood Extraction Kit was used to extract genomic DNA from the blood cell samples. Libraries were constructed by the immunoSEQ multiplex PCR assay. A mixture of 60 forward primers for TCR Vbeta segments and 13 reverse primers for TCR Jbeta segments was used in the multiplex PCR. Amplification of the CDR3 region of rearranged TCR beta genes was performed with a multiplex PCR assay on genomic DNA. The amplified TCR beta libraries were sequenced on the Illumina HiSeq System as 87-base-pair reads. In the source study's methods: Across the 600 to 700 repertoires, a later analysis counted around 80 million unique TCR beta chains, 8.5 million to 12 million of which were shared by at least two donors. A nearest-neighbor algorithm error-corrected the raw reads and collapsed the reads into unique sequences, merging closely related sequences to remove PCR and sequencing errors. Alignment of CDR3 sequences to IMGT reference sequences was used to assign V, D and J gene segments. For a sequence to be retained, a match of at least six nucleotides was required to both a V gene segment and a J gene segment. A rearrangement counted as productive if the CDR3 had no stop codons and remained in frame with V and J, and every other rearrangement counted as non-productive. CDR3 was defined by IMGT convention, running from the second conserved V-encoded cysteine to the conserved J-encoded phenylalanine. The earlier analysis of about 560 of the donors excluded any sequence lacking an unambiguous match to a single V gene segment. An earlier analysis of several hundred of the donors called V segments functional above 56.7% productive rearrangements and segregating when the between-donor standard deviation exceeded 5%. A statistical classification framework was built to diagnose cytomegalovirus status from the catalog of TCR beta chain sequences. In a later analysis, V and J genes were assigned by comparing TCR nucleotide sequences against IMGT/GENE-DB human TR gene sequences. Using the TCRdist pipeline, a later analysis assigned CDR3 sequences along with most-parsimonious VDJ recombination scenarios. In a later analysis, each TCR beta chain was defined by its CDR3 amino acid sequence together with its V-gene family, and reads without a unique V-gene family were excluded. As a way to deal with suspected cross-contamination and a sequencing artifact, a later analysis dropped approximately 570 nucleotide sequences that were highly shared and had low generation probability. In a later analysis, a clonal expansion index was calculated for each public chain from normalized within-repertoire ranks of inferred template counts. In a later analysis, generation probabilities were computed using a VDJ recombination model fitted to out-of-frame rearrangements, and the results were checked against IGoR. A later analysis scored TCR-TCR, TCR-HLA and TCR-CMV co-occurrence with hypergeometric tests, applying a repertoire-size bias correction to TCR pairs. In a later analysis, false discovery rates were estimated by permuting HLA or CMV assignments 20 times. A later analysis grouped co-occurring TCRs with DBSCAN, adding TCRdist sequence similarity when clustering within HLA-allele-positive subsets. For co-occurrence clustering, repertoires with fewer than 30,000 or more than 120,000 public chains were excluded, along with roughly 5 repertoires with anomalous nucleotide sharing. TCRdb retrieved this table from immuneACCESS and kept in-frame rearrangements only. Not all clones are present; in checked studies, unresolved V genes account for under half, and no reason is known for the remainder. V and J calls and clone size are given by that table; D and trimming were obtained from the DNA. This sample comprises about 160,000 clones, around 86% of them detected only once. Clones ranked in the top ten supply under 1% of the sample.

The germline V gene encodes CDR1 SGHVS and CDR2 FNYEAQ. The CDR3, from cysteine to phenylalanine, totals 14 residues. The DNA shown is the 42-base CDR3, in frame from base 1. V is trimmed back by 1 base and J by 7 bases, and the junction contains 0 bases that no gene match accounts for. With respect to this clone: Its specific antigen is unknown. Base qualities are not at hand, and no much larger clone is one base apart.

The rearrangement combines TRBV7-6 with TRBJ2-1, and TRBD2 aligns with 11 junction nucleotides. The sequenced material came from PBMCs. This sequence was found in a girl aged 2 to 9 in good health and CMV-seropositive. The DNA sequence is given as TGTGCCAGCAGCTTAGGGACTAGCGGGAATGAGCAGTTCTTC. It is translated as CASSLGTSGNEQFF. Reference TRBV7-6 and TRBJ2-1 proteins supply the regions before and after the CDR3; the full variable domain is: GAGVSQSPRYKVTKRGQDVALRCDPISGHVSLYWYRQALGQGPEFLTYFNYEAQQDKSGLPNDRFSAERPEGSISTLTIQRTEQRDSAMYRCASSLGTSGNEQFFGPGTRLTVL.